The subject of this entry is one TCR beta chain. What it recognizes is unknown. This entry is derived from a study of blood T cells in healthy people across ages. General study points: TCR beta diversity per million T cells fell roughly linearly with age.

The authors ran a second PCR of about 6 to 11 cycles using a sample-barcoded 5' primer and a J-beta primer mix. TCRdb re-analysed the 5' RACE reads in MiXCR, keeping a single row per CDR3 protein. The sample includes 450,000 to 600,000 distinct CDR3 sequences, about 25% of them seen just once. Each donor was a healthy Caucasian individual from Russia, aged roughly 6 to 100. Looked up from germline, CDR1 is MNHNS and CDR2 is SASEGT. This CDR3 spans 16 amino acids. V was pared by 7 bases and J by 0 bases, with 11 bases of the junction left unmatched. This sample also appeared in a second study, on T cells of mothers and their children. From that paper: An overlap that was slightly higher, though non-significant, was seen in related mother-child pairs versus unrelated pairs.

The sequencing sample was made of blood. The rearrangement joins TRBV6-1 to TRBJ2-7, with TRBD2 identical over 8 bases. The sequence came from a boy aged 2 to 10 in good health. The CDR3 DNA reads TGTGCCAGCAAAAATCATCCCAGCGGGAGCTCCTACGAGCAGTACTTC. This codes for CASKNHPSGSSYEQYF.